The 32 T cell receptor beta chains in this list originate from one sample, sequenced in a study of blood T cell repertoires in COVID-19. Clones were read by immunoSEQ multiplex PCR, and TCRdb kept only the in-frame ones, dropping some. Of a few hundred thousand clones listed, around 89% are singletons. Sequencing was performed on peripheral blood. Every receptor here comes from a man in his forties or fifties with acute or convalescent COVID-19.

The CDR3 DNA reads as TGTGCCAGCAGCTTAGTCGGGGGTTATAATTCACCCCTCCACTTT. Amino acid sequence: CASSLVGGYNSPLHF. V and J are TRBV7-9 and TRBJ1-6, with a possible D match to TRBD1 (5 bases). The ends were cut back, 1 base at V and 4 bases at J, with 8 bases in the middle. The CDR3 is made up of 15 amino acids. CDR1 and CDR2 from the germline V gene are SEHNR and FQNEAQ (reference sequence).

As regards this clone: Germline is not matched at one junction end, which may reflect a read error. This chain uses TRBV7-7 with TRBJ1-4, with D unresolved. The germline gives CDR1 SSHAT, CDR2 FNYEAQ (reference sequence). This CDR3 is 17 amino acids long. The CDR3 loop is CASSLGRDSRASEKLFF. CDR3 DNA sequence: TGTGCTAGCAGCTTAGGACGGGATTCAAGGGCCTCTGAAAAACTGTTTTTT.

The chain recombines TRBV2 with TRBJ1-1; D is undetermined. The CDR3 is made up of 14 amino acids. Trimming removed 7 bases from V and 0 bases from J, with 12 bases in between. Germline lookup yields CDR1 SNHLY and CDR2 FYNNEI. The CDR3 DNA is TGTGCCAGCAATGGTCTAACCGTGAACACTGAAGCTTTCTTT. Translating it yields CASNGLTVNTEAFF.

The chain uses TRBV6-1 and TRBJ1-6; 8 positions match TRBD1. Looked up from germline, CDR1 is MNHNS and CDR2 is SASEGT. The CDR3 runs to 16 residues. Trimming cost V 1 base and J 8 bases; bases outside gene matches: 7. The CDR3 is CASSEGTGTGHSPLHF. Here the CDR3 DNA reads TGTGCCAGCAGTGAAGGGACCGGGACAGGACATTCACCCCTCCACTTT.

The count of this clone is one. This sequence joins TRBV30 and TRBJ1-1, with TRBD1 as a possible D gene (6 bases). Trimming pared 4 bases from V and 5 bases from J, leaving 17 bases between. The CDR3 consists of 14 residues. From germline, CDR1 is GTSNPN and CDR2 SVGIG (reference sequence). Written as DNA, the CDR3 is TGTGCCTGGATCTTGAACAGGGCGAAGACTGAAGCTTTCTTT. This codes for CAWILNRAKTEAFF.

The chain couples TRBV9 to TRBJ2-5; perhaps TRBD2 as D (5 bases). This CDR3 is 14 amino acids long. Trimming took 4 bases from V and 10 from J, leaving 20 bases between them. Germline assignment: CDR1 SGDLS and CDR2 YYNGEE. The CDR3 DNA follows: TGTGCCAGCAGCCCCTCTTGGGTAGCGTGGAGCCAGTACTTC. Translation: CASSPSWVAWSQYF.

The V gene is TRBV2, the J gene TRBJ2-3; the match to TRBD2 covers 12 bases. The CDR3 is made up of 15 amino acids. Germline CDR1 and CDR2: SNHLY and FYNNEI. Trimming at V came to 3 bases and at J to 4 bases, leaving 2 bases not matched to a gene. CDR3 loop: CASSELAGGADTQYF. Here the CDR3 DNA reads TGTGCCAGCAGTGAGCTAGCGGGAGGGGCAGATACGCAGTATTTT.

The CDR3 loop is CASTTGTGSSYEQYF. DNA for the CDR3: TGTGCCAGCACCACCGGGACAGGGAGCTCCTACGAGCAGTACTTC. The chain has TRBV3-1 (or the pseudogene TRBV3-2) and TRBJ2-7, with 9 bases that match TRBD1. This CDR3 spans 15 amino acids. After removal of 7 bases from V and 0 bases from J, the junction contained 7 bases not matched to a gene. Germline V gene sequence: CDR1 LGHDT, CDR2 YNNKEL (reference sequence).

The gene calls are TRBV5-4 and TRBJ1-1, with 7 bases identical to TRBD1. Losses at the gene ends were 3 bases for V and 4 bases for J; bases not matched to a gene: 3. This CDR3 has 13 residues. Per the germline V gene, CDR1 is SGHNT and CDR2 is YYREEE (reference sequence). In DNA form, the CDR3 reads TGTGCCAGCAGCTACAGGGGTGGCACTGAAGCTTTCTTT. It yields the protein CASSYRGGTEAFF.

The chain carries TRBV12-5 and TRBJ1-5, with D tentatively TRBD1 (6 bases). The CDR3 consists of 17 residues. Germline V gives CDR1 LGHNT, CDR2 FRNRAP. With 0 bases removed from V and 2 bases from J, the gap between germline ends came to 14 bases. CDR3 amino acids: CASGLVGQTGGNQPQHF. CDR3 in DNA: TGTGCTAGTGGTTTGGTTGGACAGACGGGCGGCAATCAGCCCCAGCATTTT. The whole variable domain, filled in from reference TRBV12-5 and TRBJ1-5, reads DARVTQTPRHKVTEMGQEVTMRCQPILGHNTVFWYRQTMMQGLELLAYFRNRAPLDDSGMPKDRFSAEMPDATLATLKIQPSEPRDSAVYFCASGLVGQTGGNQPQHFGDGTRLSIL.

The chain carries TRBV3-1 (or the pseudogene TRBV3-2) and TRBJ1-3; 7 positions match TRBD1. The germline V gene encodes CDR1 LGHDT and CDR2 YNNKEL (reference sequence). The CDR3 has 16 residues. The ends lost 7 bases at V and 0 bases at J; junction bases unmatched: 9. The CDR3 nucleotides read TGTGCCAGCACTCCCCTGGCAGGGGGCTCTGGAAACACCATATATTTT. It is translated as CASTPLAGGSGNTIYF.

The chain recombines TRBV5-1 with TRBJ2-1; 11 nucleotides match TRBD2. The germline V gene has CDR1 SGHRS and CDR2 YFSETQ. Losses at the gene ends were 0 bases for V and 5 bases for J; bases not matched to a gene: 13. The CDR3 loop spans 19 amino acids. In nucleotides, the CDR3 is TGCGCCAGCAGCTTGGCCTCTTTGAGGGCTAGCGGGAGGCACAATGAGCAGTTCTTC. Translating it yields CASSLASLRASGRHNEQFF.

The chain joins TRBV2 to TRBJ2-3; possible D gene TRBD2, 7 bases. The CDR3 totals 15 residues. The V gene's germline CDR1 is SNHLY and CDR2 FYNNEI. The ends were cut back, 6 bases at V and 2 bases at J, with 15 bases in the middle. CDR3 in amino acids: CASRRGGRTTDTQYF. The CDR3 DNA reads TGTGCCAGCAGGAGGGGGGGGCGGACCACAGATACGCAGTATTTT.

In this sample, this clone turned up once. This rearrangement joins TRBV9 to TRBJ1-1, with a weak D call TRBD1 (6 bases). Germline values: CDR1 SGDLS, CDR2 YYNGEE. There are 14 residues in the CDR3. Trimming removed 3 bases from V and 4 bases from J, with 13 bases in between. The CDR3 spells CASSDAQGPTEAFF. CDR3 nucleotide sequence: TGTGCCAGCAGCGACGCACAGGGCCCCACTGAAGCTTTCTTT.

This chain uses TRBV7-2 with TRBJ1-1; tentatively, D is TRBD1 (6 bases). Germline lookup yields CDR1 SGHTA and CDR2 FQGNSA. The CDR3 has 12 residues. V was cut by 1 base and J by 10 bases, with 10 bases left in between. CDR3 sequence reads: CASSLGGRAAFF. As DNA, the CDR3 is TGTGCCAGCAGCTTAGGGGGGCGAGCAGCTTTCTTT.

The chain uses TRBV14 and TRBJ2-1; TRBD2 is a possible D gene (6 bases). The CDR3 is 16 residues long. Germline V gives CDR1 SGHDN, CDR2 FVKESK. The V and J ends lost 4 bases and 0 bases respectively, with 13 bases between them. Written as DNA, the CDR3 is TGTGCCAGCAGCCCGTGGCTAGCGAGCTCCTACAATGAGCAGTTCTTC. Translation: CASSPWLASSYNEQFF.

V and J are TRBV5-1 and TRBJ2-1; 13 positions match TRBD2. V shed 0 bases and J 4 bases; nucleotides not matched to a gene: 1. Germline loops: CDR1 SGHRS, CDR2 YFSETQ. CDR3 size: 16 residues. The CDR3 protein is CASSLETSGGYNEQFF. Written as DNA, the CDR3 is TGCGCCAGCAGCTTGGAGACTAGCGGGGGGTACAATGAGCAGTTCTTC.

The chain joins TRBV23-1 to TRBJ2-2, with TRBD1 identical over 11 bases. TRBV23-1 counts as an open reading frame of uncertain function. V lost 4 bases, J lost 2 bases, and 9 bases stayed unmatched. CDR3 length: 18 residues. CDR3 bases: TGCGCCAGCAGTCCCCCCGGACAGGGGGCAGCAAACACCGGGGAGCTGTTTTTT. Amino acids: CASSPPGQGAANTGELFF.

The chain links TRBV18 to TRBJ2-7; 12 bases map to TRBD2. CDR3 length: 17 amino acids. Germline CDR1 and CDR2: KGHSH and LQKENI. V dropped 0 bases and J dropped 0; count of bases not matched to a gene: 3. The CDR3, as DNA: TGTGCCAGCTCACCACCTCTAGCGGGGGGGATCTCCTACGAGCAGTACTTC. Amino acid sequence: CASSPPLAGGISYEQYF.

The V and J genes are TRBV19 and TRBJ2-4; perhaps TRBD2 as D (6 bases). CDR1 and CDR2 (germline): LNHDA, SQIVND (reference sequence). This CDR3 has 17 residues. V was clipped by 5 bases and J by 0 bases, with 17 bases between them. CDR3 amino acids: CASSVGLKVLAKNIQYF. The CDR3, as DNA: TGTGCCAGTAGTGTGGGACTGAAAGTTCTAGCCAAAAACATTCAGTACTTC.

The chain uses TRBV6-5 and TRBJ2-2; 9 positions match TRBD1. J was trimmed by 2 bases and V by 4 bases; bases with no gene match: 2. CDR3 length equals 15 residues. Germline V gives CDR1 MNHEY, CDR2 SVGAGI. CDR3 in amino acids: CASSWDRDNTGELFF. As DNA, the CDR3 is TGTGCCAGCAGTTGGGACAGGGACAACACCGGGGAGCTGTTTTTT.

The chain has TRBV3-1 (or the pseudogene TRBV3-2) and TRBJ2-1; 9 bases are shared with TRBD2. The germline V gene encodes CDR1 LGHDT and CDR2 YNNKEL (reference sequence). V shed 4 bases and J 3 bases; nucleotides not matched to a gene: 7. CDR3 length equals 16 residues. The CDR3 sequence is CASSPPGAGGYNEQFF. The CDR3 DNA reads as TGTGCCAGCAGCCCCCCCGGAGCGGGGGGCTACAATGAGCAGTTCTTC.

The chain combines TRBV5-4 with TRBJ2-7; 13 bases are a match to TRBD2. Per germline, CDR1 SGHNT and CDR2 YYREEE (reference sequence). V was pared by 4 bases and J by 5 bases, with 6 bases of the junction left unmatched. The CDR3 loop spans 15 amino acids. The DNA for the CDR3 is TGTGCCAGCAGCGGGACTAGCGGGGAAAGCCACGAGCAGTACTTC. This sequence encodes CASSGTSGESHEQYF. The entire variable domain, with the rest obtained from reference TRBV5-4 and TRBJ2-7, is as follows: ETGVTQSPTHLIKTRGQQVTLRCSSQSGHNTVSWYQQALGQGPQFIFQYYREEENGRGNFPPRFSGLQFPNYSSELNVNALELDDSALYLCASSGTSGESHEQYFGPGTRLTVT.

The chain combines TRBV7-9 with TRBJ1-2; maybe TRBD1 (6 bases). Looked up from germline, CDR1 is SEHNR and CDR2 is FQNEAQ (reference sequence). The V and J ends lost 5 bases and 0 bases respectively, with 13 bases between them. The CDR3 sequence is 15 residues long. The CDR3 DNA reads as TGTGCCAGCAGCCCCACGGGGACACCTAACTATGGCTACACCTTC. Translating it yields CASSPTGTPNYGYTF.

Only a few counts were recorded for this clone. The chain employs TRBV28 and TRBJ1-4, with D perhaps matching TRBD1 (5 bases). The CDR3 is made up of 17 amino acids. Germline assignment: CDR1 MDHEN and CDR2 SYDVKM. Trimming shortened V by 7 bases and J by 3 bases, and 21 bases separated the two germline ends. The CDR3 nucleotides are TGTGCCAGCAACCCTTGGGGCCAGGGTCGGGCTAATGAAAAACTGTTTTTT. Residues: CASNPWGQGRANEKLFF.

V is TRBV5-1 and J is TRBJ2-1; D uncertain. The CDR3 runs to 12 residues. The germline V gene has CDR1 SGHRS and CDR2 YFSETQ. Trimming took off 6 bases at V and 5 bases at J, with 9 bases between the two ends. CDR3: CASTPGHNEQFF. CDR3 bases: TGCGCCAGCACCCCCGGTCACAATGAGCAGTTCTTC.

The CDR3 spells CASSRFQGSGTTRDNEQFF. In DNA, the CDR3 is TGTGCCAGCAGCCGATTCCAGGGATCCGGGACTACCCGTGACAATGAGCAGTTCTTC. This chain joins TRBV14 and TRBJ2-1; TRBD2 matches at 7 bases. The CDR3 has 19 residues. Germline values: CDR1 SGHDN, CDR2 FVKESK. V shed 4 bases and J 5 bases; nucleotides not matched to a gene: 20.

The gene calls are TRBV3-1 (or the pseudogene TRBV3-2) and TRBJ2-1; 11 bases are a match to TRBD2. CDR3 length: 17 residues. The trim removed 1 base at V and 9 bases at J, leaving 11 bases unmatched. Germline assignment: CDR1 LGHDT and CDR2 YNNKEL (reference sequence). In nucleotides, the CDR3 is TGTGCCAGCAGCCAAGCCCCCTTAGCGGGAGGGCGTAGTGAGCAGTTCTTC. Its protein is CASSQAPLAGGRSEQFF.

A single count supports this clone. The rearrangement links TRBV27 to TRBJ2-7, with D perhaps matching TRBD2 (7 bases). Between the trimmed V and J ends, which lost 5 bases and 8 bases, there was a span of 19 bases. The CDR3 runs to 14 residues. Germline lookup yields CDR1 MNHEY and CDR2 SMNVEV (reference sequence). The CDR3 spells CASSAGGRGGKQYF. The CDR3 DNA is TGTGCCAGCAGTGCCGGGGGGCGCGGAGGAAAGCAGTACTTC.

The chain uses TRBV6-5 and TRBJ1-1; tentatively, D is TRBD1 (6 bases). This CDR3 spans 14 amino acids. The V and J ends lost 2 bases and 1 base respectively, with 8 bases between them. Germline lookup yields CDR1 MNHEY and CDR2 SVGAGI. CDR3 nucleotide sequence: TGTGCCAGCAGTTACCAGGGGCCGAACACTGAAGCTTTCTTT. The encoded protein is CASSYQGPNTEAFF.

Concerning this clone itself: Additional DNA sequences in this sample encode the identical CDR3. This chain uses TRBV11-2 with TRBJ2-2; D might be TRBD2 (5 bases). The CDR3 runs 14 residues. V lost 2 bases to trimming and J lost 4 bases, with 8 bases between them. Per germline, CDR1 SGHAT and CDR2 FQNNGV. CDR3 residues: CASSLQAGTGELFF. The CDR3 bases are TGTGCCAGCAGCTTACAGGCGGGCACCGGGGAGCTGTTTTTT.

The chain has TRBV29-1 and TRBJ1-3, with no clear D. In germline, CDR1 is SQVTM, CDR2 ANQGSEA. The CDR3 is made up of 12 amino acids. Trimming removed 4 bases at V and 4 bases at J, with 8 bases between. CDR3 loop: CSVVWPGNTIYF. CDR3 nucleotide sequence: TGCAGCGTTGTATGGCCCGGAAACACCATATATTTT.